These 15 T cell receptor beta chains share one sample of origin, sequenced in a study of T-cell memory formation after mild COVID-19. Via MiXCR, TCRdb re-called the 5' RACE reads, giving one row per CDR3 protein. There are hundreds of thousands of distinct CDR3 sequences in the sample; about a fifth occur only once, and roughly 8.3% lies in the top ten. Sequencing was carried out using PBMCs or a T cell subset sorted from them (not recorded which). These receptor sequences come from an adult woman who had mild COVID-19 (a few samples of this study predate the infection). Cell type and time point are not known.

The rearrangement uses TRBV20-1 and TRBJ2-2; TRBD1 matches at 7 bases. Trimming cost V 0 bases and J 5 bases; bases outside gene matches: 15. The germline gives CDR1 DFQATT, CDR2 SNEGSKA (reference sequence). The CDR3 runs to 18 residues. DNA for the CDR3: TGCAGTGCTAGAGATAGGTACAGGGGCCACTTGAGGACCGGGGAGCTGTTTTTT. It translates to CSARDRYRGHLRTGELFF.

This clonotype was detected a few times. The gene calls are TRBV20-1 and TRBJ1-4, with 7 positions matching TRBD1. Trimming took 3 bases from V and 14 from J; bases not matched to a gene: 12. Germline-derived CDR1 and CDR2 are DFQATT and SNEGSKA (reference sequence). The CDR3 is 13 residues long. The CDR3: CSARLAGGNLLFF. CDR3 coding DNA: TGCAGTGCTAGGCTGGCAGGGGGGAACCTGCTGTTTTTT.

There are many counts of this clonotype. The genes are TRBV29-1 and TRBJ2-3; maybe TRBD2 (5 bases). Germline loops: CDR1 SQVTM, CDR2 ANQGSEA. The CDR3 has 15 amino acids. Trimming removed 6 bases from V and 1 base from J, with 17 bases in between. CDR3 sequence: CSVGTSRVGTDTQYF. In DNA form, the CDR3 reads TGCAGCGTCGGAACTTCGCGGGTAGGCACAGATACGCAGTATTTT.

This clonotype was seen a few times. The rearrangement uses TRBV9 and TRBJ2-7, with 7 positions matching TRBD1. Germline-derived CDR1 and CDR2 are SGDLS and YYNGEE. J was trimmed by 6 bases and V by 4 bases; bases with no gene match: 13. This CDR3 region has 15 residues. The CDR3 protein is CASSPSGKQGTEQYF. CDR3 sequence (DNA): TGTGCCAGCAGCCCCTCGGGGAAACAGGGGACCGAGCAGTACTTC.

The V call is TRBV4-1, the J call TRBJ2-1; D possibly corresponds to TRBD1 (6 bases). Germline-derived CDR1 and CDR2 are MGHRA and YSYEKL. The length of the CDR3 is 17 residues. V lost 2 bases and J lost 3, with 17 bases in between. CDR3: CASSQSPSDRSYNEQFF. The CDR3 region has the DNA TGCGCCAGCAGCCAATCGCCCTCAGACAGGAGCTACAATGAGCAGTTCTTC.

This clonotype was seen at least ten times. The chain recombines TRBV12-3 or TRBV12-4 with TRBJ1-6, with D unresolved. This CDR3 is 14 amino acids long. Trimming shortened V by 6 bases and J by 10 bases, and 16 bases separated the two germline ends. CDR3 nucleotides: TGTGCCAGCAGCCAGCAAAACAGTGGATCACCCCTCCACTTT. Translating gives CASSQQNSGSPLHF.

This sequence joins TRBV7-9 and TRBJ2-1; the D gene is possibly TRBD2 (5 bases). V lost 5 bases to trimming and J lost 7 bases, with 18 bases between them. Germline values: CDR1 SEHNR, CDR2 FQNEAQ (reference sequence). This CDR3 is built from 15 residues. The CDR3 sequence: CASSPAGIIGNEQFF. DNA of the CDR3: TGTGCCAGCAGCCCCGCCGGGATCATAGGGAATGAGCAGTTCTTC.

This clonotype appeared a few times. The chain is built from TRBV7-9 and TRBJ1-1; 8 bases map to TRBD1. CDR1 is SEHNR, CDR2 FQNEAQ, per germline (reference sequence). V shed 4 bases, J shed 8 bases, and the junction held 9 bases outside the gene matches. This CDR3 spans 14 amino acids. CDR3 loop: CASSSGQGAKEAFF. The CDR3 DNA reads as TGTGCCAGCAGCTCCGGGCAGGGGGCTAAAGAAGCTTTCTTT.

V gene TRBV9 combines with J gene TRBJ2-2; 8 bases line up with TRBD2. Germline loops: CDR1 SGDLS, CDR2 YYNGEE. This CDR3 contains 17 residues. The junction had 10 bases not matched to a gene; V was cut back by 6 bases and J by 0 bases. The CDR3 coding sequence is TGTGCCAGCACCCCACGGGGGGGGGCCTCGAACACCGGGGAGCTGTTTTTT. It specifies CASTPRGGASNTGELFF.

This clonotype has a handful of counts. An end of the junction does not agree with germline; a read error may underlie this. The V call is TRBV5-1, the J call TRBJ2-3; the D gene is possibly TRBD2 (5 bases). The CDR3 is 14 amino acids. CDR1 is SGHRS, CDR2 YFSETQ, per germline. The CDR3 loop reads CASSLDASRDTQYF. CDR3 in DNA: TGCGCCAGCAGCTTGGATGCTAGCAGAGATACGCAGTATTTT.

In this sample, this clonotype turned up once. J is TRBJ2-2 and V is TRBV7-3, with a weak D call TRBD2 (6 bases). Germline CDR1 SGHTA, CDR2 FQGTGA. The CDR3 sequence is 15 residues long. V lost 5 bases and J lost 3, with 13 bases in between. For the CDR3, the DNA is TGTGCCAGCAGCGCGGGACTCCATGACACCGGGGAGCTGTTTTTT. It specifies CASSAGLHDTGELFF.

In its sample, this clonotype was seen a few times. The V and J genes are TRBV7-9 and TRBJ2-5; D is possibly TRBD1 (6 bases). Germline values: CDR1 SEHNR, CDR2 FQNEAQ (reference sequence). This CDR3 contains 15 residues. Between the trimmed V and J ends, which lost 5 bases and 1 base, there was a span of 14 bases. The CDR3: CASSPTGQSQETQYF. In nucleotides, the CDR3 is TGTGCCAGCAGCCCTACTGGACAGTCCCAAGAGACCCAGTACTTC. Full variable domain (outside the CDR3, taken from reference TRBV7-9 and TRBJ2-5): DTGVSQNPRHKITKRGQNVTFRCDPISEHNRLYWYRQTLGQGPEFLTYFQNEAQLEKSRLLSDRFSAERPKGSFSTLEIQRTEQGDSAMYLCASSPTGQSQETQYFGPGTRLLVL.

This clonotype has a handful of counts. The CDR3 DNA follows: TGCAGTGCTAGTGGGACAGGGTTTCACGAGCAGTACTTC. It is translated as CSASGTGFHEQYF. The gene calls are TRBV20-1 and TRBJ2-7; 9 nucleotides line up with TRBD1. The junction had 5 bases not matched to a gene; V was cut back by 3 bases and J by 5 bases. The CDR3 contains 13 residues. Germline V lookup: CDR1 DFQATT, CDR2 SNEGSKA (reference sequence).

This clonotype was counted only a few times. The rearrangement links TRBV6-5 to TRBJ1-2; D call uncertain. Germline V gene data show CDR1 as MNHEY and CDR2 as SVGAGI. The CDR3 is made up of 15 amino acids. V lost 0 bases and J lost 3, with 11 bases in between. CDR3 coding DNA: TGTGCCAGCAGTTACTCGCCACTTTTTGACTATGGCTACACCTTC. Translation: CASSYSPLFDYGYTF.

The table lists this clonotype with many counts. The chain is built from TRBV7-2 and TRBJ2-7; 7 nucleotides line up with TRBD2. This CDR3 region has 15 residues. The germline CDR1 and CDR2 sequences are SGHTA and FQGNSA. V shed 1 base and J 3 bases; nucleotides not matched to a gene: 6. The CDR3 region is CASSLGSGTIYEQYF. In DNA form, the CDR3 reads TGTGCCAGCAGCTTAGGGTCCGGGACTATCTACGAGCAGTACTTC.